This record covers a single TCR beta chain. The V gene's germline CDR1 is MRHNA and CDR2 SNTAGT. V was pared by 2 bases and J by 6 bases, with 16 bases of the junction left unmatched. The CDR3 loop spans 17 amino acids. Clones were sequenced by immunoSEQ multiplex PCR, and TCRdb holds only the in-frame ones, with some missing. The data show 55,000 to 75,000 clones, 94% seen once. This entry belongs to a study of technical replicates of blood from a few donors. This rearrangement joins TRBV6-4 to TRBJ2-7; 7 bases agree with TRBD2. The sequenced sample consisted of T cells isolated from PBMCs. The receptor comes from a human donor in good health. The CDR3 loop reads CASSDTSRRERRGEQYF. CDR3 bases: TGTGCCAGCAGTGACACCTCTAGGCGGGAGAGACGAGGCGAGCAGTACTTC.